Detailed here is one T cell receptor beta chain. The target antigen is unknown. The germline V gene encodes CDR1 LNHNV and CDR2 YYDKDF (reference sequence). There are 15 residues in the CDR3. V lost 5 bases and J 4 bases, leaving 15 bases between the germline ends. Only CD45RO-negative cells positively selected for CCR7 counted as naive CD8 cells, so terminally differentiated effector memory CD45RA+ cells were excluded. The data belong to a study of shared clonotypes between healthy human individuals. Study-level findings and limits: Larger richness was generally estimated for naive than memory subsets.

Genomic DNA per cell subset filled all wells of several immunoSEQ plates. Sequencing was performed with immunoSEQ multiplex PCR; in TCRdb, only in-frame clones are kept and a portion is missing. This table has roughly 2.1 million clones, roughly 91% appearing once. This TCR was sampled from a man aged 18-30 years in good health. Some clones in this sample may be carry-over from other donors' samples. Sequencing was done on a sample of naive CD8+ T cells from PBMCs. The chain uses TRBV15 and TRBJ1-5, with D hard to call. The CDR3 sequence is CATSEDGSWNQPQHF. DNA of the CDR3: TGTGCCACCAGCGAGGACGGTAGTTGGAATCAGCCCCAGCATTTT.